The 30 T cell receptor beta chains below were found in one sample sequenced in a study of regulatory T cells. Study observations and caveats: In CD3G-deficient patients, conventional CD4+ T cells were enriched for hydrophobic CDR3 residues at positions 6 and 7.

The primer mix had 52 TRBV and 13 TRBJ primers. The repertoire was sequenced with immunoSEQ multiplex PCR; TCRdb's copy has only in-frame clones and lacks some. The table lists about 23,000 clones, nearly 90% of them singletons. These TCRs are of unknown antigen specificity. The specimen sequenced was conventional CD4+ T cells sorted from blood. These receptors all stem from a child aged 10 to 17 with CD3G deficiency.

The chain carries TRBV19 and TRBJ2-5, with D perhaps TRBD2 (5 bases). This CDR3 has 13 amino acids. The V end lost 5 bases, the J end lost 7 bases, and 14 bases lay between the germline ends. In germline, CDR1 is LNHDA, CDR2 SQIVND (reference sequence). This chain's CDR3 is CASSEHFRGTQYF. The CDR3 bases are TGTGCCAGTAGTGAGCACTTTCGGGGGACCCAGTACTTC.

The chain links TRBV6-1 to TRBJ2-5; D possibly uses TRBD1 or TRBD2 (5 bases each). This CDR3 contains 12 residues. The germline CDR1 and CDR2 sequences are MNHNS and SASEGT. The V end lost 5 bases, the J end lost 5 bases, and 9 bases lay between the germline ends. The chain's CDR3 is CASSSEGETQYF. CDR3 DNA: TGTGCCAGCAGTTCAGAGGGGGAGACCCAGTACTTC.

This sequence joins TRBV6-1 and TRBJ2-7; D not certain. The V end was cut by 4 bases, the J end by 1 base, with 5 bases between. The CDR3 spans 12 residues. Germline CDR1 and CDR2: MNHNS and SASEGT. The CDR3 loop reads CASSATSYEQYF. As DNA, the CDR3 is TGTGCCAGCAGTGCCACATCCTACGAGCAGTACTTC.

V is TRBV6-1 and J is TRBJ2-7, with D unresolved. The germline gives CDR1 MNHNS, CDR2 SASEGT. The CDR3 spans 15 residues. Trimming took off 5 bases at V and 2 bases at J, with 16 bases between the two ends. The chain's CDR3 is CASSHPGLGAYEQYF. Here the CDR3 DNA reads TGTGCCAGCAGTCATCCCGGGCTTGGGGCCTACGAGCAGTACTTC.

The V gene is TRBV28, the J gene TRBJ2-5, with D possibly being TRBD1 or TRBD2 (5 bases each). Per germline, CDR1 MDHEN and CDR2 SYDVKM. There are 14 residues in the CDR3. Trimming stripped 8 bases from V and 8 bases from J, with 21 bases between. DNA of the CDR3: TGTGCCAGCGGGATGGGGGTAACCGGCGGAACCCAGTACTTC. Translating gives CASGMGVTGGTQYF.

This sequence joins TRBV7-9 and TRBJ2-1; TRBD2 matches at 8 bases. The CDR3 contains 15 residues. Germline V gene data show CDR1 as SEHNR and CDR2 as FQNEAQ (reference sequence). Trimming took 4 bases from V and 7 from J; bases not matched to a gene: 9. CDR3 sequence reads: CASSSLGGRRNEQFF. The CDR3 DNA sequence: TGTGCCAGCAGCTCCCTCGGCGGGAGGAGGAATGAGCAGTTCTTC. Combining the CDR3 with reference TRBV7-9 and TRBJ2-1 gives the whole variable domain DTGVSQNPRHKITKRGQNVTFRCDPISEHNRLYWYRQTLGQGPEFLTYFQNEAQLEKSRLLSDRFSAERPKGSFSTLEIQRTEQGDSAMYLCASSSLGGRRNEQFFGPGTRLTVL.

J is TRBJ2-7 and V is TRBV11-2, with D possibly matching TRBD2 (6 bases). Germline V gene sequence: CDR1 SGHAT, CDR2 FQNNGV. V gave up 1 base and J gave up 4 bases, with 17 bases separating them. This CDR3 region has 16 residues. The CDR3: CASSLAVGGPWYEQYF. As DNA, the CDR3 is TGTGCCAGCAGCTTAGCTGTCGGGGGACCTTGGTACGAGCAGTACTTC.

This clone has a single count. The CDR3 DNA sequence: TGTGCCTCCCAGGTGGGGACCGTGGGCTACAATGAGCAGTTCTTC. Its protein is CASQVGTVGYNEQFF. The gene calls are TRBV28 and TRBJ2-1, with D tentatively TRBD1 or TRBD2 (5 bases each). Germline CDR1 reads MDHEN; CDR2 reads SYDVKM. The CDR3 length is 15 residues. The V end was cut by 11 bases, the J end by 3 bases, with 20 bases between.

The CDR3 coding sequence is TGTGCCAGCAGCTTAGACAGTCGGTGGTACGAGCAGTACTTC. This sequence encodes CASSLDSRWYEQYF. V is TRBV11-2 and J is TRBJ2-5; no firm D call. The end of the DNA aligns better with TRBJ2-7, so the J call may be wrong. The CDR3 is made up of 14 amino acids. Germline V gives CDR1 SGHAT, CDR2 FQNNGV.

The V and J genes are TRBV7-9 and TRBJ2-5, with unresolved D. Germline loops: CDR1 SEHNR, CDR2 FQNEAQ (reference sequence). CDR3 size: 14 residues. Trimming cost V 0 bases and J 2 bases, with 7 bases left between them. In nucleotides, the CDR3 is TGTGCCAGCAGCTTAGCCGGATTGCAAGAGACCCAGTACTTC. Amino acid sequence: CASSLAGLQETQYF.

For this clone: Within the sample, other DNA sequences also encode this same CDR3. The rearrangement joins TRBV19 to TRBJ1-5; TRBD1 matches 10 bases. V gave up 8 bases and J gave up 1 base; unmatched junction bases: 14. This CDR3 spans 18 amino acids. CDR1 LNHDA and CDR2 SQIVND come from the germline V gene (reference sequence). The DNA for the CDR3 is TGTGCCAGTCGGTGGACAGGGGGTAAGGGGGAGAGCAATCAGCCCCAGCATTTT. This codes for CASRWTGGKGESNQPQHF.

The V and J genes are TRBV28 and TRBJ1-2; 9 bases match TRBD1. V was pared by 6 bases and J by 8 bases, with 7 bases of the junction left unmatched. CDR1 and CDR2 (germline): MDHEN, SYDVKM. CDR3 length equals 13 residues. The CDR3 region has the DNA TGTGCCAGCAGCGGGGGGACAGGGAGCGGCTACACCTTC. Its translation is CASSGGTGSGYTF.

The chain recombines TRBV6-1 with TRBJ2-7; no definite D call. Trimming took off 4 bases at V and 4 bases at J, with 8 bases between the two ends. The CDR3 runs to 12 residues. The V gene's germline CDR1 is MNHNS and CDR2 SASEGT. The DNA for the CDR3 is TGTGCCAGCAGTGTCGGTCGTTACGAGCAGTACTTC. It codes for CASSVGRYEQYF.

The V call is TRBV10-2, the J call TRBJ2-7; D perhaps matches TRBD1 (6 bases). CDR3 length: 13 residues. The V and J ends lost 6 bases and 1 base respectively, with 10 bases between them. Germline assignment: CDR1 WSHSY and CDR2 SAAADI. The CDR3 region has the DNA TGCGCCAGCAGAGACACAGGGTCCTACGAGCAGTACTTC. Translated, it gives CASRDTGSYEQYF.

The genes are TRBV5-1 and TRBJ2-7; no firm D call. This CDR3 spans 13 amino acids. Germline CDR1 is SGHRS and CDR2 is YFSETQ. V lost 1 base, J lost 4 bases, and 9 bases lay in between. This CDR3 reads CASSLRPEYEQYF. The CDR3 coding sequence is TGCGCCAGCAGCTTGCGGCCGGAATACGAGCAGTACTTC.

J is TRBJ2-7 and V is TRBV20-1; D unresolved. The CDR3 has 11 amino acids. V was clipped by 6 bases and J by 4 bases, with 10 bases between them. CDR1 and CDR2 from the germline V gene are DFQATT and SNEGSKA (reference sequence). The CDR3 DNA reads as TGCAGTGCGGGGTTTGCTTACGAGCAGTACTTC. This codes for CSAGFAYEQYF.

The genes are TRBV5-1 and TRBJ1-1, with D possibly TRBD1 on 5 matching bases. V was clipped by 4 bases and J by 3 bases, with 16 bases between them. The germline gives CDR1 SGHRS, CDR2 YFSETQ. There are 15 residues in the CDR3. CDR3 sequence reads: CASSPGQARDTEAFF. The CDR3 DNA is TGCGCCAGCAGCCCGGGGCAGGCGAGAGACACTGAAGCTTTCTTT.

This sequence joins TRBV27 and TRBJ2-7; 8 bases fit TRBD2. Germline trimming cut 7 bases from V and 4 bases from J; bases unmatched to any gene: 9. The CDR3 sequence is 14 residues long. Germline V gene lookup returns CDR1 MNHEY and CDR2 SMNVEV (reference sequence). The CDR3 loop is CASKVTGGRYEQYF. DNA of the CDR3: TGTGCCAGCAAGGTGACGGGAGGGCGGTACGAGCAGTACTTC.

In nucleotides, the CDR3 is TGTGCCAGCGCAAGGGGGCGGACCTACGAGCAGTACTTC. Protein sequence: CASARGRTYEQYF. This rearrangement joins TRBV6-1 to TRBJ2-7, with 7 bases matching TRBD1. Trimming removed 8 bases from V and 2 bases from J; junction bases left unmatched: 6. This CDR3 is 13 amino acids long. Germline V CDR1 and CDR2: MNHNS, SASEGT.

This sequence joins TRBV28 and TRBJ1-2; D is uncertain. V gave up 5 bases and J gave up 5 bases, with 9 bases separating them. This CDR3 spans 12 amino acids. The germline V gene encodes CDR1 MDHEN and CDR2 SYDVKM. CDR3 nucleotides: TGTGCCAGCAGTCCAGGAGGGTATGGCTACACCTTC. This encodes CASSPGGYGYTF.

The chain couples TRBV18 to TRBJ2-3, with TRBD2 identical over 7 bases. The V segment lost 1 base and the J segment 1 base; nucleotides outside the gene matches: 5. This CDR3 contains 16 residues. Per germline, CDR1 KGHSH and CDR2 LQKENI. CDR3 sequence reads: CASSPRGLAGTDTQYF. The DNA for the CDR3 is TGTGCCAGCTCACCACGTGGTCTAGCGGGCACAGATACGCAGTATTTT. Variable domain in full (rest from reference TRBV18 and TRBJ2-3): NAGVMQNPRHLVRRRGQEARLRCSPMKGHSHVYWYRQLPEEGLKFMVYLQKENIIDESGMPKERFSAEFPKEGPSILRIQQVVRGDSAAYFCASSPRGLAGTDTQYFGPGTRLTVL.

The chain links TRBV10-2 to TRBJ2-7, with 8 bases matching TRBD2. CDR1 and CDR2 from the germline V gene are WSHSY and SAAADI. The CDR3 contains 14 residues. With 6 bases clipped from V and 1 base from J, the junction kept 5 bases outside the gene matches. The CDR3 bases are TGCGCCAGCAGGAGAGCGGGAGCGTCCTACGAGCAGTACTTC. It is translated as CASRRAGASYEQYF.

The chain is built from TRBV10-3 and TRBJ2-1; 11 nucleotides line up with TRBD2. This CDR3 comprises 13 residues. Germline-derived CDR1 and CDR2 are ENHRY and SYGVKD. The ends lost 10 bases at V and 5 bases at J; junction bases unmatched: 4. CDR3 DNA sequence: TGTGCCACCCGTAGCGGGAGGGACAATGAGCAGTTCTTC. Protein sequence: CATRSGRDNEQFF.

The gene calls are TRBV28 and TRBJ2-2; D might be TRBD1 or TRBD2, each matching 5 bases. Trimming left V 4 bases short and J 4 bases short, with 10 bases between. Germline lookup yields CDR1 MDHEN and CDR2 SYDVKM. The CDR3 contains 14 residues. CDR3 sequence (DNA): TGTGCCAGCAGTTCCACCGGGACCACCGGGGAGCTGTTTTTT. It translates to CASSSTGTTGELFF.

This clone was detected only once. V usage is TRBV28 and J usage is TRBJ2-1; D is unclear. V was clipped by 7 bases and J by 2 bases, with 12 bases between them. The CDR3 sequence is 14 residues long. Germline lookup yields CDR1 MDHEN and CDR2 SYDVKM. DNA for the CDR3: TGTGCCAGCACCCAAAGCATCCCCTACAATGAGCAGTTCTTC. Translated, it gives CASTQSIPYNEQFF.

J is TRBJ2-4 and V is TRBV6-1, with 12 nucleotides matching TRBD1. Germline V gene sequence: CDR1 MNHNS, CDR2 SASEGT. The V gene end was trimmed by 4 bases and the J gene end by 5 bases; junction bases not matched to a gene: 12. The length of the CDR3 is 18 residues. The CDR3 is CASSASRDRGRGENIQYF. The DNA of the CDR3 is TGTGCCAGCAGTGCGAGCCGGGACAGGGGGCGCGGGGAAAACATTCAGTACTTC.

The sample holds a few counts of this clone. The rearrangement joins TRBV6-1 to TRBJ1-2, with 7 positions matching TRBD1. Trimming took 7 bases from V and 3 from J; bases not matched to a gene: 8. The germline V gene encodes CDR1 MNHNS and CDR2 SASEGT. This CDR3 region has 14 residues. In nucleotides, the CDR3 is TGTGCCAGCATGGGTCGGGACAGATACTATGGCTACACCTTC. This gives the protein CASMGRDRYYGYTF.

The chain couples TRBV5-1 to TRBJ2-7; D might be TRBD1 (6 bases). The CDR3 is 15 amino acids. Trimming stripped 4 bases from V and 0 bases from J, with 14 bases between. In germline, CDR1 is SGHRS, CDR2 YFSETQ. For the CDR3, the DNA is TGCGCCAGCAGCCCTGGTGTGGGACACTCCTACGAGCAGTACTTC. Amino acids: CASSPGVGHSYEQYF. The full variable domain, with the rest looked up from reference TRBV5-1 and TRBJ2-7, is KAGVTQTPRYLIKTRGQQVTLSCSPISGHRSVSWYQQTPGQGLQFLFEYFSETQRNKGNFPGRFSGRQFSNSRSEMNVSTLELGDSALYLCASSPGVGHSYEQYFGPGTRLTVT.

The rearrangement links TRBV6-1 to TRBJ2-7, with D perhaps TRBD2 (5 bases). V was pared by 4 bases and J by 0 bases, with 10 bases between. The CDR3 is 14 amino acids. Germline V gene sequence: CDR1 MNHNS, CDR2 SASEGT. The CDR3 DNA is TGTGCCAGCAGTGGAGGGTCTCTCTCCTACGAGCAGTACTTC. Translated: CASSGGSLSYEQYF.

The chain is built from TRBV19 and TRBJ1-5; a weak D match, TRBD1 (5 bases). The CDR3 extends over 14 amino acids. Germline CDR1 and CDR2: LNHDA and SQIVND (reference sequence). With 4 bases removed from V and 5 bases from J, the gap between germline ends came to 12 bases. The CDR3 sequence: CASSRTQGYQPQHF. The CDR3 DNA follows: TGTGCCAGTAGTAGAACTCAGGGTTATCAGCCCCAGCATTTT.